The rows below give T cell receptor beta chains drawn from one sample of a study of T-cell reconstitution after alpha-beta-depleted transplantation in children. TCRdb recomputed calls from the PCR reads with MiXCR, one row per CDR3 protein. The sample includes hundreds of thousands of distinct CDR3 sequences, roughly 11% of them seen just once. The starting material was PBMCs, obtained before TCRalphabeta/CD19-depleted stem cell transplant. The receptors come from a child less than two years old with acute myeloid leukemia, due to receive a stem cell transplant. Each CDR3 is given with its conserved first and last residue. The order of the fields is clone size, D gene, V gene, J gene, CDR3 protein, CDR3 DNA. D genes are given only for firm matches. The size field is filled for only some rows; it gives once, few, many or a size class.

>many|-|TRBV5-1|TRBJ2-7
CASSFGTWEQYF
TGCGCCAGCAGCTTCGGTACCTGGGAGCAGTACTTC
>many|-|TRBV5-1|TRBJ1-1
CASSLDFNTEAFF
TGCGCCAGCAGCTTGGACTTTAACACTGAAGCTTTCTTT
>many|-|TRBV28|TRBJ2-2
CASSLTPPGELFF
TGTGCCAGCAGTTTAACGCCTCCCGGGGAGCTGTTTTTT
>many|-|TRBV13|TRBJ2-1
CASSLSSRVAYEQFF
TGTGCCAGCAGCTTAAGTTCACGGGTGGCGTATGAGCAGTTCTTC
>many|-|TRBV2|TRBJ2-3
CASSDGGTQYF
TGTGCCAGCAGTGACGGGGGTACGCAGTATTTT
>many|-|TRBV9|TRBJ2-2
CASSVALATTFTGELFF
TGTGCCAGCAGCGTAGCTTTGGCGACTACATTCACCGGGGAGCTGTTTTTT
>many|-|TRBV19|TRBJ1-1
CASSTAGGKNTEAFF
TGTGCCAGTAGTACCGCCGGAGGGAAGAACACTGAAGCTTTCTTT
>many|TRBD1|TRBV4-1|TRBJ1-6
CASSQFRTGASSYNSPLHF
TGCGCCAGCAGCCAATTTAGGACAGGGGCTAGCTCCTATAATTCACCCCTCCACTTT
>many|-|TRBV7-2|TRBJ2-1
CASSLAGVSGEQFF
TGTGCCAGCAGCTTAGCGGGAGTATCGGGGGAGCAGTTCTTC
>many|TRBD2|TRBV20-1|TRBJ2-3
CSAPRAGWTSPRTDTQYF
TGCAGTGCTCCCCGTGCCGGGTGGACTAGCCCTCGCACAGATACGCAGTATTTT
>-|-|TRBV13|TRBJ2-7
CASSTSEQYF
TGTGCCAGCAGCACCTCCGAGCAGTACTTC
>few|-|TRBV7-9|TRBJ1-5
CASSGPGPGFGPQHF
TGTGCCAGCAGCGGCCCGGGACCCGGTTTTGGGCCCCAGCATTTT
>few|-|TRBV10-3|TRBJ2-3
CAISERGPVKDTQYF
TGTGCCATCAGTGAGAGGGGACCAGTAAAGGATACGCAGTATTTT
>many|-|TRBV4-3|TRBJ2-7
CASSQEGRNEQYF
TGCGCCAGCAGCCAAGAGGGTCGCAACGAGCAGTACTTC
>few|TRBD2|TRBV30|TRBJ2-1
CAWRVAGGPYNEQFF
TGTGCCTGGAGAGTAGCGGGAGGGCCCTACAATGAGCAGTTCTTC
>many|-|TRBV6-2/TRBV6-3|TRBJ2-4
CASSYAQLFNIQYF
TGTGCCAGCAGTTACGCGCAGTTATTCAACATTCAGTACTTC
>many|-|TRBV12-3/TRBV12-4|TRBJ1-1
CASSSGVSGTEAFF
TGTGCCAGCAGTTCGGGGGTTTCGGGCACTGAAGCTTTCTTT
>many|-|TRBV19|TRBJ2-7
CASSEHRRSYEQYF
TGTGCCAGTAGTGAACACAGGCGCTCCTACGAGCAGTACTTC
>many|-|TRBV5-1|TRBJ2-2
CASSFRPDTGELFF
TGCGCCAGCAGCTTTAGGCCGGACACCGGGGAGCTGTTTTTT
>many|TRBD1|TRBV20-1|TRBJ2-7
CSATKSGQGRGKEQYF
TGCAGTGCTACCAAGTCGGGACAGGGTAGGGGTAAGGAGCAGTACTTC
>many|TRBD1|TRBV5-5|TRBJ1-2
CASSWDRRDYGYTF
TGTGCCAGCAGCTGGGACAGAAGAGACTATGGCTACACCTTC
>many|-|TRBV12-3/TRBV12-4|TRBJ2-1
CASSSRIYNEQFF
TGTGCCAGCAGTTCGAGGATTTACAATGAGCAGTTCTTC
>few|-|TRBV7-9|TRBJ2-5
CASSLGRQNTLQETQYF
TGTGCCAGCAGCTTAGGGAGACAGAATACACTCCAAGAGACCCAGTACTTC
>many|-|TRBV27|TRBJ1-2
CASSSTSGTFYGYTF
TGTGCCAGCAGTTCAACCTCCGGGACATTCTATGGCTACACCTTC
>many|TRBD1|TRBV7-9|TRBJ1-5
CASSLTGAVAGPQHF
TGTGCCAGCAGCTTAACAGGGGCCGTGGCAGGGCCCCAGCATTTT
>many|TRBD2|TRBV5-1|TRBJ2-3
CASSSGLAGDQHSTDTQYF
TGCGCCAGCAGCTCCGGACTAGCGGGAGATCAGCACAGCACAGATACGCAGTATTTT
>many|-|TRBV7-2|TRBJ2-3
CASSRAVTDTQYF
TGTGCCAGCAGCCGCGCCGTCACAGATACGCAGTATTTT
>many|TRBD2|TRBV5-4|TRBJ2-5
CASSLGGREDRGTQYF
TGTGCCAGCAGCTTGGGGGGGCGGGAGGACCGGGGGACCCAGTACTTC
>many|-|TRBV5-1|TRBJ1-6
CASSPTDHSPLHF
TGCGCCAGCAGTCCGACGGATCATTCACCCCTCCACTTT
>many|-|TRBV4-3|TRBJ2-3
CASSQGISDTQYF
TGCGCCAGCAGCCAAGGGATCTCAGATACGCAGTATTTT
>many|TRBD1|TRBV28|TRBJ1-5
CASSRLTGGNQPQHF
TGTGCCAGCAGCCGACTGACAGGGGGCAATCAGCCCCAGCATTTT
>many|-|TRBV7-8|TRBJ2-1
CASKGPGNEQFF
TGTGCCAGCAAGGGTCCGGGGAATGAGCAGTTCTTC
>many|TRBD2|TRBV6-1|TRBJ2-7
CASAKGRGTSYEQYF
TGTGCCAGCGCGAAGGGGCGGGGGACCTCCTACGAGCAGTACTTC
>-|-|TRBV9|TRBJ2-7
CASSVGSGSYEQYF
TGTGCCAGCAGCGTGGGATCGGGATCCTACGAGCAGTACTTC
>-|TRBD1|TRBV10-3|TRBJ2-7
CAIMGTGCSYEQYF
TGTGCCATCATGGGGACAGGGTGTTCCTACGAGCAGTACTTC
>many|-|TRBV20-1|TRBJ2-2
CSARERTGELFF
TGCAGTGCTAGGGAGCGAACCGGGGAGCTGTTTTTT
>many|TRBD2|TRBV9|TRBJ2-7
CASSVGLAGGFYEQYF
TGTGCCAGCAGCGTAGGACTAGCGGGAGGTTTTTACGAGCAGTACTTC
>many|-|TRBV10-3|TRBJ2-3
CAISESRADTQYF
TGTGCCATCAGTGAGTCCAGAGCAGATACGCAGTATTTT
>many|-|TRBV5-1|TRBJ2-2
CASSSANTGELFF
TGCGCCAGCAGCTCTGCGAACACCGGGGAGCTGTTTTTT
>many|TRBD1|TRBV20-1|TRBJ2-7
CSAQETGVYEQYF
TGCAGTGCACAGGAGACAGGGGTCTACGAGCAGTACTTC
>many|-|TRBV6-1|TRBJ1-2
CASTTGGRVGYGYTF
TGTGCCAGCACCACCGGGGGGAGGGTCGGGTATGGCTACACCTTC
>many|TRBD1|TRBV20-1|TRBJ2-1
CSARPGQGVQNEQFF
TGCAGTGCTAGACCCGGACAGGGGGTTCAGAATGAGCAGTTCTTC
>many|TRBD1|TRBV20-1|TRBJ1-2
CSARGGEQGLGGYTF
TGCAGTGCTAGAGGCGGGGAACAGGGGTTGGGGGGCTACACCTTC
>-|TRBD2|TRBV28|TRBJ2-5
CASSPRAGREQETQYF
TGTGCCAGCAGTCCCCGGGCCGGGAGGGAACAAGAGACCCAGTACTTC
>many|-|TRBV19|TRBJ1-1
CASSIRGYTEAFF
TGTGCCAGTAGTATTAGGGGGTACACTGAAGCTTTCTTT